The 14 T cell receptor beta chains reported below all come from one sample, sequenced in a study of molecular identifiers for immune sequencing clone quantification. Using its own MiXCR run on the PCR reads, TCRdb lists one record per CDR3 protein. The data contain about 640,000 distinct CDR3 sequences, 15% to 20% of them seen just once; the ten biggest clones take up about 0.9%. The specimen was naive CD8+ T cells from blood, with Jurkat cell RNA spiked in. This sample's subset: FACS-sorted CD8+CD4-CCR7+CD45RA+ naive T cells. The receptors here all came from a human donor in good health. Some libraries in this study had Jurkat cell RNA spiked in.

The rearrangement uses TRBV12-5 and TRBJ2-2, with 7 bases identical to TRBD2. Germline trimming cut 9 bases from V and 7 bases from J; bases unmatched to any gene: 20. CDR1 is LGHNT and CDR2 is FRNRAP in the germline V gene. The CDR3 covers 17 residues. This CDR3 reads CASRLGIGTTLGGELFF. The CDR3 DNA reads TGTGCTAGCCGACTGGGTATCGGGACTACCTTGGGCGGGGAGCTGTTTTTT.

This clonotype has at least ten counts. J is TRBJ1-2 and V is TRBV2, with D hard to call. This CDR3 contains 12 residues. The V end lost 4 bases, the J end lost 5 bases, and 8 bases lay between the germline ends. Germline V gene data show CDR1 as SNHLY and CDR2 as FYNNEI. Written as DNA, the CDR3 is TGTGCCAGCAGTGTGGCCGAGTATGGCTACACCTTC. Protein product: CASSVAEYGYTF.

As concerns this clonotype: It may be a read error: a sequence one base away is much more abundant. The chain's CDR3 is CASSRRGRGQYF. The DNA for the CDR3 is TGTGCCAGCAGCCGACGGGGCAGGGGGCAGTACTTC. The chain employs TRBV3-1 and TRBJ2-7; TRBD1 is a possible D gene (6 bases). V was cut by 4 bases and J by 9 bases, with 13 bases left in between. The CDR3 contains 12 residues. The V gene's germline CDR1 is LGHDT and CDR2 YNNKEL (reference sequence).

This clonotype occurred many times. The chain uses TRBV12-3 or TRBV12-4 and TRBJ1-2, with D possibly being TRBD1 (5 bases). The CDR3 totals 17 residues. V was shortened by 7 bases and J by 4 bases, with 25 bases between the two germline ends. The CDR3 DNA sequence: TGTGCCAGCACCGGGGAAGTTGGGCGGGGGTCGGCCTATGGCTACACCTTC. It yields the protein CASTGEVGRGSAYGYTF.

The chain's CDR3 is CASSGTTGVGRTDTQYF. CDR3 nucleotide sequence: TGTGCCAGCAGCGGGACGACAGGGGTCGGACGCACAGATACGCAGTATTTT. The V gene is TRBV5-8, the J gene TRBJ2-3; 8 positions agree with TRBD1. This CDR3 has 17 amino acids. CDR1 is SGHTS, CDR2 YDEGEE, per germline. Trimming at V came to 4 bases and at J to 1 base, leaving 11 bases not matched to a gene.

On this clonotype: A much more abundant neighbour one base away suggests this may be a read error. The chain links TRBV7-6 to TRBJ1-4; D unresolved. Trimming took 6 bases from V and 8 from J, leaving 16 bases between them. This CDR3 comprises 14 residues. Germline V gene lookup returns CDR1 SGHVS and CDR2 FNYEAQ. The CDR3 DNA reads as TGTGCCAGCAGTCAAGCCGGGAAAGAGGAAAAACTGTTTTTT. Protein sequence: CASSQAGKEEKLFF.

This chain joins TRBV19 and TRBJ2-1; perhaps TRBD1 as D (5 bases). V was pared by 3 bases and J by 6 bases, with 9 bases between. The CDR3 totals 13 residues. The germline V gene has CDR1 LNHDA and CDR2 SQIVND (reference sequence). CDR3 loop: CASSIPGPNEQFF. The CDR3 coding sequence is TGTGCCAGTAGTATCCCAGGGCCCAATGAGCAGTTCTTC.

This clonotype was counted many times. The chain uses TRBV6-2 or TRBV6-3 and TRBJ1-5; tentative D call: TRBD1 (5 bases). Germline CDR1 is MNHEY and CDR2 is SVGEGT. The CDR3 sequence is 15 residues long. V lost 6 bases and J lost 8, with 20 bases in between. In nucleotides, the CDR3 is TGTGCCAGCAGACGAGCCGGGACGGGGGTTGAGCCCCAGCATTTT. Translation gives CASRRAGTGVEPQHF.

As to this clonotype: A much larger clone lies one base from this, so it may be a read error. The chain recombines TRBV28 with TRBJ1-2; D not resolved. The CDR3 is 12 amino acids. Trimming took 5 bases from V and 8 from J, leaving 12 bases between them. Per germline, CDR1 MDHEN and CDR2 SYDVKM. The CDR3 loop is CASSARMFGYTF. CDR3 in DNA: TGTGCCAGCAGTGCGCGGATGTTCGGCTACACCTTC.

This clonotype appeared once. A read error may be the cause here, since a much bigger clone is one base away. The chain couples TRBV2 to TRBJ1-4, with no clear D. The length of the CDR3 is 15 residues. With 8 bases removed from V and 6 bases from J, the gap between germline ends came to 19 bases. Per the germline V gene, CDR1 is SNHLY and CDR2 is FYNNEI. CDR3 protein: CASVSIDNLDEKLFF. Written as DNA, the CDR3 is TGTGCCAGCGTAAGCATAGACAATTTGGATGAAAAACTGTTTTTT. Supplemented by reference TRBV2 and TRBJ1-4, the full variable domain reads EPEVTQTPSHQVTQMGQEVILRCVPISNHLYFYWYRQILGQKVEFLVSFYNNEISEKSEIFDDQFSVERPDGSNFTLKIRSTKLEDSAMYFCASVSIDNLDEKLFFGSGTQLSVL.

The V and J genes are TRBV27 and TRBJ1-6, with 9 bases matching TRBD1. V shed 5 bases, J shed 4 bases, and the junction held 6 bases outside the gene matches. Per the germline V gene, CDR1 is MNHEY and CDR2 is SMNVEV (reference sequence). The CDR3 consists of 16 residues. CDR3 amino acids: CASSTHGQGYNSPLHF. The CDR3 DNA sequence: TGTGCCAGCAGTACACACGGACAGGGGTATAATTCACCCCTCCACTTT.

This clonotype was observed many times. The V and J genes are TRBV27 and TRBJ1-2, with 8 bases fitting TRBD1. In germline, CDR1 is MNHEY, CDR2 SMNVEV (reference sequence). Trimming at V came to 5 bases and at J to 6 bases, leaving 8 bases not matched to a gene. CDR3 length equals 14 residues. The CDR3 DNA sequence: TGTGCCAGCAGTCCCGTCAGGGGGCACAATGGCTACACCTTC. Translation gives CASSPVRGHNGYTF.

The chain recombines TRBV4-3 with TRBJ1-5; D might be TRBD1 (5 bases). This CDR3 is 17 amino acids long. V lost 0 bases, J lost 3 bases, and 15 bases lay in between. CDR1 and CDR2 from the germline V gene are LGHNA and YSLEER. The chain's CDR3 is CASSQDRGGQNNQPQHF. DNA of the CDR3: TGCGCCAGCAGCCAAGATAGGGGTGGGCAGAACAATCAGCCCCAGCATTTT.

For this clonotype: The CDR3 end shows no conserved phenylalanine or tryptophan, and so a read error is likely. This chain uses TRBV19 with TRBJ1-1; the D is unclear. V was cut by 3 bases and J by 6 bases, with 8 bases left in between. The CDR3 sequence is 12 residues long. The germline gives CDR1 LNHDA, CDR2 SQIVND (reference sequence). CDR3 loop: CASSMPGAEAFL. The CDR3 DNA reads as TGTGCCAGTAGTATGCCCGGGGCTGAAGCTTTCCTT.